These 24 T cell receptor beta chains originate from one sample sequenced in a study of shared clonotypes between healthy human individuals (TCRdb year 2020). Libraries came from the immunoSEQ multiplex PCR assay. TCRdb took this table from immuneACCESS and kept in-frame rearrangements with V and J called. Such tables lack part of the clones; where checked against another copy, unresolved V genes explain under half of the gap, and the rest is unexplained. This sample holds around 1.1 million clones; about 84% were observed only once. The ten largest clones add up to 0.61% of the sample. Sequenced input: memory CD4+ T cells from PBMCs. The cell subset or site label for this specimen denotes: CD45RA-negative fraction. These TCRs come from a man aged 18 to 29 in good health. Some clones in this sample may be carry-over from other donors' samples.

There are a few counts of this clone. This chain connects TRBV6-5 to TRBJ2-2; 10 bases are shared with TRBD1. The V gene's germline CDR1 is MNHEY and CDR2 SVGAGI. The trim removed 0 bases at V and 6 bases at J, leaving 4 bases unmatched. The CDR3 totals 16 residues. For the CDR3, the DNA is TGTGCCAGCAGTTACTCGTGGACAGGGGGAGCCGGGGAGCTGTTTTTT. Translating gives CASSYSWTGGAGELFF.

The V gene is TRBV28, the J gene TRBJ1-4, with D hard to call. Germline values: CDR1 MDHEN, CDR2 SYDVKM. Trimming cost V 1 base and J 5 bases, with 8 bases left between them. The CDR3 runs 14 residues. DNA for the CDR3: TGTGCCAGCAGTTTATTTGGAGGCAATGAAAAACTGTTTTTT. It codes for CASSLFGGNEKLFF.

In the case of this clone: The sample holds other DNA sequences that translate to the same CDR3. The chain couples TRBV18 to TRBJ1-2; TRBD1 matches 8 bases. The trim removed 3 bases at V and 3 bases at J, leaving 3 bases unmatched. The CDR3 contains 14 residues. Per germline, CDR1 KGHSH and CDR2 LQKENI. CDR3 loop: CASSPEQGDYGYTF. DNA of the CDR3: TGTGCCAGCTCACCCGAACAGGGGGACTATGGCTACACCTTC.

V and J are TRBV7-8 and TRBJ2-7; 11 bases are shared with TRBD1. Germline CDR1 SGHVS, CDR2 FQNEAQ. After removal of 5 bases from V and 4 bases from J, the junction contained 1 base not matched to a gene. The CDR3 has 13 amino acids. CDR3 bases: TGTGCCAGCAGCCGGGACAGGGGGTACGAGCAGTACTTC. Its translation: CASSRDRGYEQYF. The complete variable domain, with remaining parts taken from reference TRBV7-8 and TRBJ2-7, reads GAGVSQSPRYKVAKRGQDVALRCDPISGHVSLFWYQQALGQGPEFLTYFQNEAQLDKSGLPSDRFFAERPEGSVSTLKIQRTQQEDSAVYLCASSRDRGYEQYFGPGTRLTVT.

The chain uses TRBV7-2 and TRBJ2-2; 7 nucleotides line up with TRBD1. The V segment lost 2 bases and the J segment 8 bases; nucleotides outside the gene matches: 2. This CDR3 is 13 amino acids long. CDR1 and CDR2 from the germline V gene are SGHTA and FQGNSA. CDR3 sequence (DNA): TGTGCCAGCAGCTTAACGGGACAGGGGGAGCTGTTTTTT. This sequence encodes CASSLTGQGELFF.

The sample holds a few counts of this clone. Within the sample, other DNA sequences also encode this same CDR3. The V call is TRBV18, the J call TRBJ2-1, with 7 nucleotides matching TRBD1. The CDR3 contains 14 residues. Germline lookup yields CDR1 KGHSH and CDR2 LQKENI. J gave up 2 bases and V 6 bases, and 4 bases lay outside the gene matches. The CDR3 DNA reads as TGTGCCAGCTCGCCCGGGACAGCCTACAATGAGCAGTTCTTC. Translation: CASSPGTAYNEQFF.

This clone has only a few counts. The genes are TRBV7-9 and TRBJ1-5; D is unresolved. The CDR3 sequence is 12 residues long. V gave up 1 base and J gave up 5 bases, with 3 bases separating them. The germline gives CDR1 SEHNR, CDR2 FQNEAQ (reference sequence). CDR3 in amino acids: CASSLDDQPQHF. The CDR3 nucleotides are TGTGCCAGCAGCTTAGATGATCAGCCCCAGCATTTT.

This sequence joins TRBV7-2 and TRBJ1-1; 7 bases agree with TRBD1. Trimming cost V 1 base and J 5 bases; bases outside gene matches: 10. Germline V gene lookup returns CDR1 SGHTA and CDR2 FQGNSA. The CDR3 spans 16 residues. CDR3 in amino acids: CASSLGGTALMTEAFF. CDR3 nucleotide sequence: TGTGCCAGCAGCTTAGGTGGGACAGCCTTAATGACTGAAGCTTTCTTT.

This clone was picked up a small number of times. Other DNA sequences from this sample encode an identical CDR3 as well. This chain uses TRBV28 with TRBJ1-5, with D unclear. V dropped 0 bases and J dropped 2 bases, with 5 bases sitting between them. The germline gives CDR1 MDHEN, CDR2 SYDVKM. This CDR3 comprises 14 residues. This chain's CDR3 is CASSLWGGNQPQHF. CDR3 nucleotides: TGTGCCAGCAGTTTATGGGGAGGCAATCAGCCCCAGCATTTT. Based on the CDR3 plus reference TRBV28 and TRBJ1-5, the full variable domain is DVKVTQSSRYLVKRTGEKVFLECVQDMDHENMFWYRQDPGLGLRLIYFSYDVKMKEKGDIPEGYSVSREKKERFSLILESASTNQTSMYLCASSLWGGNQPQHFGDGTRLSIL.

This rearrangement joins TRBV27 to TRBJ1-4; 10 bases are a match to TRBD1. The CDR3 is 13 residues long. In germline, CDR1 is MNHEY, CDR2 SMNVEV (reference sequence). V lost 6 bases and J lost 8; bases outside the gene matches: 3. The CDR3 bases are TGTGCCAGCAGAAGGACAGGGGGGGAAAAACTGTTTTTT. Translation: CASRRTGGEKLFF.

The chain joins TRBV5-1 to TRBJ2-5; a weak D match, TRBD1 (5 bases). Germline V gene lookup returns CDR1 SGHRS and CDR2 YFSETQ. This CDR3 spans 14 amino acids. Trimming left V 5 bases short and J 2 bases short, with 13 bases between. DNA for the CDR3: TGCGCCAGCAGTAGGTGGCAGGGACAAGAGACCCAGTACTTC. The encoded protein is CASSRWQGQETQYF.

The V and J genes are TRBV7-8 and TRBJ1-5, with D maybe TRBD1 (5 bases). CDR1 SGHVS and CDR2 FQNEAQ come from the germline V gene. V shed 5 bases and J shed 4 bases, with 9 bases lying between them. This CDR3 is built from 13 residues. Written as DNA, the CDR3 is TGTGCCAGCAGCCCTGGGGGGAATCAGCCCCAGCATTTT. It encodes CASSPGGNQPQHF.

DNA of the CDR3: TGTGCCAGCAGACCAGGGGGTGGAAAACTGTTTTTT. It is translated as CASRPGGGKLFF. The chain links TRBV28 to TRBJ1-4; 7 positions match TRBD1. Germline V gives CDR1 MDHEN, CDR2 SYDVKM. CDR3 length equals 12 residues. Losses at the gene ends were 6 bases for V and 10 bases for J; bases not matched to a gene: 5.

This clone was detected many times. The chain uses TRBV27 and TRBJ2-6; perhaps TRBD2 as D (5 bases). The V and J ends lost 2 bases and 0 bases respectively, with 11 bases between them. The CDR3 loop spans 17 amino acids. Germline lookup yields CDR1 MNHEY and CDR2 SMNVEV (reference sequence). DNA of the CDR3: TGTGCCAGCAGTTTACGGTTGCGGGCCTCTGGGGCCAACGTCCTGACTTTC. Translated: CASSLRLRASGANVLTF.

This sequence joins TRBV7-3 and TRBJ2-2; no reliable D call. Trimming removed 2 bases at V and 7 bases at J, with 8 bases between. The CDR3 is made up of 13 amino acids. The V gene's germline CDR1 is SGHTA and CDR2 FQGTGA. Here the CDR3 DNA reads TGTGCCAGCAGCTTAGATACTATCGGGGAGCTGTTTTTT. It yields the protein CASSLDTIGELFF.

This clone occurred many times. The chain recombines TRBV11-2 with TRBJ2-5, with 8 bases fitting TRBD1. The DNA end favors TRBJ2-7, so the J call may be wrong. The CDR3 extends over 14 amino acids. In germline, CDR1 is SGHAT, CDR2 FQNNGV. The CDR3 bases are TGTGCCAGCAGCTCAACGGGACAGGCGATCGAGCAGTACTTC. It codes for CASSSTGQAIEQYF.

V and J are TRBV5-4 and TRBJ1-2; D remains unclear. CDR1 and CDR2 (germline): SGHNT, YYREEE (reference sequence). V was shortened by 4 bases and J by 2 bases, with 9 bases between the two germline ends. The length of the CDR3 is 13 residues. CDR3 nucleotide sequence: TGTGCCAGCAGCCGTGGCCTAAACTATGGCTACACCTTC. Amino acids: CASSRGLNYGYTF.

This clone was seen more than once but under ten times. This sequence joins TRBV9 and TRBJ1-4; tentative D call: TRBD1 (6 bases). CDR3 length equals 14 residues. The V gene lost 4 bases and the J gene lost 8 bases, with 15 bases spanning the gap. CDR1 and CDR2 (germline): SGDLS, YYNGEE. This CDR3 is CASSPMDSREKLFF. CDR3 sequence (DNA): TGTGCCAGCAGCCCCATGGACAGTCGGGAAAAACTGTTTTTT.

The J gene is TRBJ1-3, the V gene TRBV4-2; D gene ambiguous. Trimming left V 0 bases short and J 0 bases short, with 12 bases between. Per the germline V gene, CDR1 is LGHNA and CDR2 is YNFKEQ. The CDR3 is made up of 17 amino acids. CDR3 region: CASSQDPPGFSGNTIYF. The CDR3 nucleotides read TGTGCCAGCAGCCAAGACCCCCCCGGGTTCTCTGGAAACACCATATATTTT.

The V call is TRBV27, the J call TRBJ2-1, with TRBD1 matching 9 bases. V shed 4 bases and J 8 bases; nucleotides not matched to a gene: 12. The CDR3 totals 16 residues. CDR1 is MNHEY, CDR2 SMNVEV, per germline (reference sequence). The CDR3 spells CASSYRGLSWVDEQFF. The CDR3 nucleotides are TGTGCCAGCAGTTACAGGGGGCTGTCCTGGGTGGATGAGCAGTTCTTC.

The chain recombines TRBV6-5 with TRBJ2-1; 11 positions match TRBD2. Germline lookup yields CDR1 MNHEY and CDR2 SVGAGI. The junction had 11 bases not matched to a gene; V was cut back by 9 bases and J by 7 bases. The CDR3 sequence is 15 residues long. CDR3: CASRDPTSGKNEQFF. DNA of the CDR3: TGTGCCAGTAGAGACCCGACTAGCGGGAAGAATGAGCAGTTCTTC.

Here the CDR3 DNA reads TGTGCCAGCAGCCTAAGGACTAGCGGGAGTATTTACGAGCAGTACTTC. It yields the protein CASSLRTSGSIYEQYF. The chain uses TRBV4-2 and TRBJ2-7; 13 bases map to TRBD2. The ends lost 4 bases at V and 4 bases at J; junction bases unmatched: 7. This CDR3 contains 16 residues. CDR1 and CDR2 (germline): LGHNA, YNFKEQ.

The gene calls are TRBV18 and TRBJ1-5; D is ambiguous. Deletions cut 3 bases from V and 3 bases from J, with 12 bases between. In germline, CDR1 is KGHSH, CDR2 LQKENI. CDR3 length: 15 amino acids. The DNA of the CDR3 is TGTGCCAGCTCACCGGTCAGCCTGACCAATCAGCCCCAGCATTTT. It codes for CASSPVSLTNQPQHF.

Only a few counts were recorded for this clone. CDR3: CASSVAPYGLAGTYEQYF. DNA for the CDR3: TGTGCCAGCAGCGTAGCCCCCTATGGACTAGCGGGAACCTACGAGCAGTACTTC. This chain uses TRBV9 with TRBJ2-7, with 12 bases lining up with TRBD2. The germline V gene encodes CDR1 SGDLS and CDR2 YYNGEE. Germline trimming cut 0 bases from V and 2 bases from J; bases unmatched to any gene: 9. The CDR3 covers 18 residues.